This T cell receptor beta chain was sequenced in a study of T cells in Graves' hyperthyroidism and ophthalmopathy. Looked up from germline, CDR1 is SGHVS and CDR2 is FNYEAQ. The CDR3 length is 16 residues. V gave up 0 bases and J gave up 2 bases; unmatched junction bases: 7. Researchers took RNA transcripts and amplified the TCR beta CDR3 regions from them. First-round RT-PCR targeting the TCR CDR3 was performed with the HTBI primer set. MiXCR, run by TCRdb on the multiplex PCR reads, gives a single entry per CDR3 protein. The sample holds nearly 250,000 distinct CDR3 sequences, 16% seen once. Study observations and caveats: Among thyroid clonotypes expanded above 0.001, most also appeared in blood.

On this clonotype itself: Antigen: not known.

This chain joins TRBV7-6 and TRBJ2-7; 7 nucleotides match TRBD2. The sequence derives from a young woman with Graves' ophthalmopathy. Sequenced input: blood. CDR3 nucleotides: TGTGCCAGCAGCTTAGCGGGAGGGAGTGTTACCTACGAGCAGTACTTC. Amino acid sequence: CASSLAGGSVTYEQYF.